Each of the 8 T cell receptor beta chains below was sequenced from the same sample in a study of OX40 agonist ivuxolimab in advanced cancers. Here immunoSEQ multiplex PCR was the method, and the copy in TCRdb shows in-frame clones only, minus some. The sample holds tens of thousands of clones; approximately 85% are singletons and the top ten take roughly 2%. This sample comprised CD4+ or CD8+ T cells sorted from blood, obtained in a trial of the OX40 agonist ivuxolimab. The origin of the receptors is an adult with an advanced solid tumor such as melanoma, head and neck, liver or kidney cancer.

The rearrangement links TRBV19 to TRBJ1-5; 9 positions agree with TRBD1. The CDR3 length is 15 residues. The junction had 12 bases not matched to a gene; V was cut back by 7 bases and J by 8 bases. The V gene's germline CDR1 is LNHDA and CDR2 SQIVND (reference sequence). The CDR3: CASNTRQGVTKPQHF. CDR3 bases: TGTGCCAGTAATACCCGACAGGGGGTCACGAAGCCCCAGCATTTT.

V gene TRBV19 combines with J gene TRBJ1-1, with D possibly being TRBD1 (6 bases). Germline CDR1 LNHDA, CDR2 SQIVND (reference sequence). The CDR3 totals 14 residues. The V end was cut by 1 base, the J end by 7 bases, with 13 bases between. The CDR3 is CASSIAQGRNEAFF. DNA of the CDR3: TGTGCCAGTAGTATAGCCCAGGGGAGGAATGAAGCTTTCTTT.

The V gene is TRBV7-2, the J gene TRBJ2-5; TRBD2 matches at 8 bases. The J segment lost 5 bases and the V segment lost 1 base, leaving 3 bases of the junction unmatched. From germline, CDR1 is SGHTA and CDR2 FQGNSA. The CDR3 spans 14 residues. CDR3: CASSLDPGGETQYF. CDR3 DNA: TGTGCCAGCAGCTTAGATCCGGGAGGGGAGACCCAGTACTTC.

The chain's CDR3 is CASSSGQGTYEQYF. The DNA of the CDR3 is TGTGCCAGCTCTTCGGGACAGGGGACCTACGAGCAGTACTTC. The chain employs TRBV5-6 and TRBJ2-7; 10 nucleotides align to TRBD1. Germline assignment: CDR1 SGHDT and CDR2 YYEEEE. The ends lost 7 bases at V and 2 bases at J; junction bases unmatched: 6. The CDR3 has 14 amino acids.

V gene TRBV5-8 combines with J gene TRBJ1-4; 10 bases are shared with TRBD1. The CDR3 has 16 residues. Germline assignment: CDR1 SGHTS and CDR2 YDEGEE. Trimming cost V 4 bases and J 2 bases; bases outside gene matches: 5. The DNA for the CDR3 is TGTGCCAGCAGCCAGGGACAGGGGAGGACTAATGAAAAACTGTTTTTT. This translates into CASSQGQGRTNEKLFF.

This chain connects TRBV5-1 to TRBJ2-7; D gene ambiguous. V gave up 0 bases and J gave up 6 bases, with 13 bases separating them. Germline V gives CDR1 SGHRS, CDR2 YFSETQ. The CDR3 contains 14 residues. CDR3 in amino acids: CASSLGLPATEQYF. CDR3 bases: TGCGCCAGCAGCTTGGGACTTCCAGCGACCGAGCAGTACTTC.

This clone has only one observation. The chain is built from TRBV7-6 and TRBJ2-1, with 11 bases lining up with TRBD2. Germline assignment: CDR1 SGHVS and CDR2 FNYEAQ. V lost 4 bases, J lost 4 bases, and 3 bases stayed unmatched. The CDR3 has 15 amino acids. The DNA for the CDR3 is TGTGCCAGCAGCTCCGGGACTAGCGGATACAATGAGCAGTTCTTC. Its translation is CASSSGTSGYNEQFF.

The rearrangement links TRBV5-1 to TRBJ1-1; perhaps TRBD1 as D (5 bases). V lost 4 bases, J lost 8 bases, and 9 bases lay in between. Germline lookup yields CDR1 SGHRS and CDR2 YFSETQ. This CDR3 comprises 11 residues. The chain's CDR3 is CASSPGQEAFF. The CDR3 bases are TGCGCCAGCAGCCCTGGACAAGAAGCTTTCTTT.